This T cell receptor (beta chain) was identified during a study of T cells in Graves' hyperthyroidism and ophthalmopathy. In the case of this clonotype: Compared with germline, one end of the junction differs, possibly owing to a read error.

Amplification of TCR beta CDR3 regions used RNA as the template. HTBI primers were used for first-round RT-PCR of the TCR CDR3. TCRdb used MiXCR to reprocess the multiplex PCR reads, holding one entry per CDR3 protein. Among 89,000 or so distinct CDR3 sequences listed, roughly 39% were seen once. The sample consisted of peripheral blood or thyroid tissue (not recorded which). This TCR was recovered from a woman aged 30 to 39 with Graves' hyperthyroidism.

DNA of the CDR3: TGTGCTACCAGCAGAGATGGGCCGGTCTTCTATGGCTACACCTTC. The encoded protein is CATSRDGPVFYGYTF. This chain connects TRBV15 to TRBJ1-2; D is unclear. Looked up from germline, CDR1 is LNHNV and CDR2 is YYDKDF (reference sequence). The CDR3 length is 15 residues.